The next 27 T cell receptor beta chains were all read from a single sample in a study of Ad26.COV2.S vaccination and SARS-CoV-2 variants. Described treatment: around 19 received Ad26.COV2.S at low or high dose, single or two shots; a few received placebo; per-sample allocation not given. Samples analyzed were those drawn on day 63 after the first vaccine or placebo injection. Clones were sequenced by immunoSEQ multiplex PCR, and TCRdb holds only the in-frame ones, with some missing. The sample yields approximately 350,000 clones, around 90% seen once. The specimen comprised peripheral blood, sampled in a trial of Ad26.COV2.S vaccine versus placebo. These receptors originate from a person between 18 and 65 years old who received the Ad26.COV2.S COVID-19 vaccine or a placebo.

This clone was seen only once. The chain has TRBV7-9 and TRBJ1-2; 7 nucleotides align to TRBD1. Germline V lookup: CDR1 SEHNR, CDR2 FQNEAQ (reference sequence). There are 14 residues in the CDR3. V shed 0 bases and J 2 bases; nucleotides not matched to a gene: 0. The CDR3 DNA is TGTGCCAGCAGCTTAGCAGGGGGCAACTATGGCTACACCTTC. Its protein is CASSLAGGNYGYTF.

V and J are TRBV4-3 and TRBJ2-7; D could derive from TRBD1 or TRBD2 (6 bases each). CDR3 size: 17 residues. The V end lost 0 bases, the J end lost 4 bases, and 19 bases lay between the germline ends. Germline-derived CDR1 and CDR2 are LGHNA and YSLEER. CDR3: CASSQDPISQGLYEQYF. For the CDR3, the DNA is TGCGCCAGCAGCCAAGATCCGATCTCACAGGGACTTTACGAGCAGTACTTC.

The chain recombines TRBV9 with TRBJ1-1, with D possibly matching TRBD1 (5 bases). Germline lookup yields CDR1 SGDLS and CDR2 YYNGEE. Trimming removed 0 bases from V and 0 bases from J, with 24 bases in between. The CDR3 is 20 amino acids. This CDR3 reads CASSVGFGDPGLILNTEAFF. The CDR3 nucleotides are TGTGCCAGCAGCGTAGGGTTTGGCGACCCGGGACTCATCCTGAACACTGAAGCTTTCTTT.

CDR3 sequence: CASSQGQEGGEAFF. As DNA, the CDR3 is TGCGCCAGCAGCCAGGGACAGGAGGGGGGAGAAGCTTTCTTT. The chain couples TRBV5-1 to TRBJ1-1, with 8 bases identical to TRBD1. Per germline, CDR1 SGHRS and CDR2 YFSETQ. CDR3 length: 14 residues. V shed 4 bases, J shed 8 bases, and the junction held 10 bases outside the gene matches.

The chain joins TRBV5-1 to TRBJ2-3, with TRBD2 matching over 13 bases. The V and J ends lost 2 bases and 5 bases, in that order; junction bases with no gene match: 8. Germline V gives CDR1 SGHRS, CDR2 YFSETQ. CDR3 length: 17 residues. The CDR3 nucleotides are TGCGCCAGCAGCTTTCGGACTAGCGGGAGCTCGAGAGATACGCAGTATTTT. Amino acid sequence: CASSFRTSGSSRDTQYF.

This clone was seen more than once but under ten times. V usage is TRBV6-5 and J usage is TRBJ1-2; no definite D call. The CDR3 has 15 residues. From germline, CDR1 is MNHEY and CDR2 SVGAGI. With 0 bases removed from V and 6 bases from J, the gap between germline ends came to 14 bases. In nucleotides, the CDR3 is TGTGCCAGCAGTTACTCGAATTGGCGGGTAGATGGCTACACCTTC. Protein: CASSYSNWRVDGYTF.

The chain uses TRBV27 and TRBJ1-5; tentatively, D is TRBD1 (6 bases). The germline V and J ends were trimmed by 1 base and 1 base, with 11 bases remaining between them. This CDR3 region has 16 residues. Looked up from germline, CDR1 is MNHEY and CDR2 is SMNVEV (reference sequence). CDR3 in DNA: TGTGCCAGCAGTTTATTCGCGGGGGCGAGCAATCAGCCCCAGCATTTT. Translating it yields CASSLFAGASNQPQHF.

The CDR3 DNA follows: TGTGCCTGGATGAGGGGACTCCAAGCTTTCTTT. Amino acids: CAWMRGLQAFF. The chain uses TRBV30 and TRBJ1-1; D possibly corresponds to TRBD1 (5 bases). Germline V gives CDR1 GTSNPN, CDR2 SVGIG (reference sequence). V dropped 4 bases and J dropped 9 bases, with 12 bases sitting between them. The CDR3 is 11 amino acids.

V usage is TRBV25-1 and J usage is TRBJ2-2; D not certain. Germline lookup yields CDR1 MGHDK and CDR2 SYGVNS. V gave up 6 bases and J gave up 2 bases, with 7 bases separating them. The CDR3 extends over 13 amino acids. In nucleotides, the CDR3 is TGTGCCAGCAGACCACATAACACCGGGGAGCTGTTTTTT. Translation: CASRPHNTGELFF. Complete variable domain (other parts from reference TRBV25-1 and TRBJ2-2): EADIYQTPRYLVIGTGKKITLECSQTMGHDKMYWYQQDPGMELHLIHYSYGVNSTEKGDLSSESTVSRIRTEHFPLTLESARPSHTSQYLCASRPHNTGELFFGEGSRLTVL.

With respect to this clone: Other DNA sequences in this sample translate to the same CDR3. The chain employs TRBV28 and TRBJ2-1; a weak D match, TRBD2 (5 bases). The V end lost 2 bases, the J end lost 4 bases, and 9 bases lay between the germline ends. The CDR3 covers 14 residues. CDR1 is MDHEN and CDR2 is SYDVKM in the germline V gene. The CDR3 reads CASSLRTDYNEQFF. CDR3 nucleotide sequence: TGTGCCAGCAGTTTACGGACTGATTACAATGAGCAGTTCTTC. The variable domain in full, completed from reference TRBV28 and TRBJ2-1, reads DVKVTQSSRYLVKRTGEKVFLECVQDMDHENMFWYRQDPGLGLRLIYFSYDVKMKEKGDIPEGYSVSREKKERFSLILESASTNQTSMYLCASSLRTDYNEQFFGPGTRLTVL.

The rearrangement joins TRBV6-2 or TRBV6-3 to TRBJ2-2; TRBD1 agrees at 8 bases. This CDR3 is built from 17 residues. Germline V gives CDR1 MNHEY, CDR2 SVGEGT. V was pared by 2 bases and J by 1 base, with 6 bases of the junction left unmatched. The CDR3 protein is CASSYPRTGRNTGELFF. In DNA, the CDR3 is TGTGCCAGCAGTTACCCTAGGACAGGGCGGAACACCGGGGAGCTGTTTTTT.

In this sample, this clone turned up once. The genes are TRBV4-1 and TRBJ1-6; D unclear. From germline, CDR1 is MGHRA and CDR2 YSYEKL. Trimming took off 0 bases at V and 0 bases at J, with 6 bases between the two ends. The CDR3 runs 16 residues. The CDR3 nucleotides are TGCGCCAGCAGCCAAGAACCTGGCTCCTATAATTCACCCCTCCACTTT. Its translation: CASSQEPGSYNSPLHF.

The chain carries TRBV11-1 and TRBJ2-1; D possibly corresponds to TRBD1 (5 bases). Germline loops: CDR1 SGHAT, CDR2 FQDESV (reference sequence). Deletions cut 6 bases from V and 8 bases from J, with 14 bases between. This CDR3 spans 13 amino acids. DNA of the CDR3: TGTGCCAGCAGTCAACGGCAGGGTTATGAGCAGTTCTTC. It translates to CASSQRQGYEQFF.

This clone was observed a single time. This chain connects TRBV9 to TRBJ2-3; D not certain. The V and J ends lost 0 bases and 3 bases respectively, with 14 bases between them. This CDR3 has 16 residues. The germline V gene encodes CDR1 SGDLS and CDR2 YYNGEE. CDR3 in amino acids: CASSVASGHGTDTQYF. DNA for the CDR3: TGTGCCAGCAGCGTAGCTTCGGGCCATGGGACAGATACGCAGTATTTT.

The chain employs TRBV7-9 and TRBJ1-1; TRBD1 aligns across 7 bases. CDR1 is SEHNR, CDR2 FQNEAQ, per germline (reference sequence). Trimming took 5 bases from V and 2 from J; bases not matched to a gene: 5. The CDR3 has 14 amino acids. CDR3 nucleotide sequence: TGTGCCAGCAGCGGTGGGACAGCCAACACTGAAGCTTTCTTT. It codes for CASSGGTANTEAFF.

V usage is TRBV5-8 and J usage is TRBJ1-5; D may be TRBD1 (5 bases). CDR1 and CDR2 (germline): SGHTS, YDEGEE. V was pared by 4 bases and J by 2 bases, with 13 bases between. The CDR3 spans 15 residues. CDR3 loop: CASSQGRNGNQPQHF. The CDR3 region has the DNA TGTGCCAGCAGCCAGGGTAGGAATGGCAATCAGCCCCAGCATTTT.

The chain has TRBV6-5 and TRBJ2-5, with a weak D call TRBD1 (6 bases). V lost 2 bases and J lost 5, with 12 bases in between. This CDR3 has 14 amino acids. Germline V CDR1 and CDR2: MNHEY, SVGAGI. The CDR3 is CASSYLGGLETQYF. CDR3 DNA: TGTGCCAGCAGTTACCTAGGGGGATTGGAGACCCAGTACTTC.

The chain joins TRBV4-1 to TRBJ2-7; D is perhaps TRBD1 or TRBD2 (5 bases each). V shed 0 bases and J shed 0 bases, with 9 bases lying between them. This CDR3 contains 15 residues. Germline V CDR1 and CDR2: MGHRA, YSYEKL. This chain's CDR3 is CASSQDRGGSYEQYF. CDR3 in DNA: TGCGCCAGCAGCCAAGATCGTGGGGGCTCCTACGAGCAGTACTTC.

The chain has TRBV7-2 and TRBJ2-5; D remains ambiguous. This CDR3 is 15 amino acids long. V was cut by 1 base and J by 2 bases, with 11 bases left in between. Per germline, CDR1 SGHTA and CDR2 FQGNSA. The CDR3 DNA is TGTGCCAGCAGCTTAGTTCGCAAAATGCAAGAGACCCAGTACTTC. Its protein product is CASSLVRKMQETQYF.

This rearrangement joins TRBV7-2 to TRBJ1-2; 7 bases are shared with TRBD1. Per germline, CDR1 SGHTA and CDR2 FQGNSA. The J segment lost 0 bases and the V segment lost 1 base, leaving 2 bases of the junction unmatched. The CDR3 is made up of 15 amino acids. CDR3 protein: CASSLGTGPNYGYTF. The CDR3 nucleotides are TGTGCCAGCAGCTTAGGGACAGGTCCTAACTATGGCTACACCTTC.

V is TRBV2 and J is TRBJ2-5; TRBD1 agrees at 8 bases. The V and J ends lost 1 base and 5 bases, in that order; junction bases with no gene match: 9. The germline gives CDR1 SNHLY, CDR2 FYNNEI. The CDR3 sequence is 16 residues long. As DNA, the CDR3 is TGTGCCAGCAGTGAAGTCCAGGGGGCGAACGGGGAGACCCAGTACTTC. Its translation: CASSEVQGANGETQYF.

V and J are TRBV5-6 and TRBJ2-7; tentatively, D is TRBD2 (5 bases). Germline assignment: CDR1 SGHDT and CDR2 YYEEEE. This CDR3 has 14 residues. The ends were cut back, 2 bases at V and 0 bases at J, with 9 bases in the middle. The CDR3 coding sequence is TGTGCCAGCAGCTTCCAGCGGAGCTCCTACGAGCAGTACTTC. This gives the protein CASSFQRSSYEQYF.

The rearrangement joins TRBV3-1 (or the pseudogene TRBV3-2) to TRBJ2-7; 11 bases are shared with TRBD2. With V trimmed by 3 bases and J by 4 bases, 5 bases remained unmatched. Per germline, CDR1 LGHDT and CDR2 YNNKEL (reference sequence). The length of the CDR3 is 15 residues. The CDR3 nucleotides read TGTGCCAGCAGCCACATAGCGGGGGGGAAGTACGAGCAGTACTTC. It is translated as CASSHIAGGKYEQYF.

The chain links TRBV12-3 or TRBV12-4 to TRBJ1-6; D gene unclear. Between the trimmed V and J ends, which lost 4 bases and 9 bases, there was a span of 7 bases. The CDR3 is made up of 12 amino acids. DNA for the CDR3: TGTGCCAGCAGTTCGGGGTTTTCACCCCTCCACTTT. Protein: CASSSGFSPLHF.

The CDR3: CASARQGVNYGYTF. The CDR3 DNA sequence: TGTGCCAGTGCGAGGCAGGGAGTCAACTATGGCTACACCTTC. The J gene is TRBJ1-2, the V gene TRBV6-5, with D tentatively TRBD1 (5 bases). The CDR3 spans 14 residues. V was pared by 9 bases and J by 2 bases, with 16 bases between. In germline, CDR1 is MNHEY, CDR2 SVGAGI.

This clone showed up just once. The chain has TRBV15 and TRBJ2-1; 8 nucleotides agree with TRBD2. Germline V lookup: CDR1 LNHNV, CDR2 YYDKDF (reference sequence). J gave up 7 bases and V 4 bases, and 6 bases lay outside the gene matches. This CDR3 has 14 amino acids. The CDR3 bases are TGTGCCACCAGCACCCCGGGGGGGAGTAATGAGCAGTTCTTC. This codes for CATSTPGGSNEQFF.

V and J are TRBV20-1 and TRBJ2-5; 9 nucleotides line up with TRBD2. Losses at the gene ends were 3 bases for V and 2 bases for J; bases not matched to a gene: 7. CDR3 length: 15 amino acids. The germline CDR1 and CDR2 sequences are DFQATT and SNEGSKA (reference sequence). The CDR3 DNA reads as TGCAGTGCTAGTCTGGGCGGGGGGGGACAAGAGACCCAGTACTTC. Residues: CSASLGGGGQETQYF.